A selection of T cell receptor beta chains follows, all from one sample in a study of shared clonotypes between healthy human individuals. Profiling relied on immunoSEQ multiplex PCR, and the TCRdb table lists in-frame clones only, not all of them. The repertoire holds 1.5 million to 1.9 million clones, 95% to 99% seen once, with less than 0.55% in the top ten. Material for sequencing was naive CD4+ T cells sorted from blood. These receptors came from a man aged 30-40 years in good health. Both conserved end residues are part of each CDR3. Fields, in order: CDR3 protein, J gene, V gene, clone size. Clone size is shown for a subset of rows, as once, few, many or a class of expanded clone.

CDR3aa: CASSDSRSGANVLTF
j_gene: TRBJ2-6
v_gene: TRBV25-1
abundance: .

CDR3aa: CASSYLSNQPQHF
j_gene: TRBJ1-5
v_gene: TRBV6-5
abundance: .

CDR3aa: CASSIAGTGVFGYTF
j_gene: TRBJ1-2
v_gene: TRBV19
abundance: .

CDR3aa: CASSFHLGLAGGSYEQYF
j_gene: TRBJ2-7
v_gene: TRBV28
abundance: .

CDR3aa: CASSWTRGSNYEQYF
j_gene: TRBJ2-7
v_gene: TRBV5-5
abundance: .

CDR3aa: CASSIEGTGELFF
j_gene: TRBJ2-2
v_gene: TRBV19
abundance: .

CDR3aa: CASSVPFGATNEKLFF
j_gene: TRBJ1-4
v_gene: TRBV9
abundance: .

CDR3aa: CASSVAHSLAGGSTDTQYF
j_gene: TRBJ2-3
v_gene: TRBV9
abundance: .

CDR3aa: CASSLDGYEQYF
j_gene: TRBJ2-7
v_gene: TRBV5-1
abundance: .

CDR3aa: CASSLGGRPRAEQYF
j_gene: TRBJ2-7
v_gene: TRBV7-2
abundance: .

CDR3aa: CASSLSGTRTTYEQYF
j_gene: TRBJ2-7
v_gene: TRBV5-6
abundance: .

CDR3aa: CASSMDFHETQYF
j_gene: TRBJ2-5
v_gene: TRBV7-2
abundance: .

CDR3aa: CASSFPGLAGEQYF
j_gene: TRBJ2-7
v_gene: TRBV5-5
abundance: .

CDR3aa: CASSLPIGRQGARDEQYF
j_gene: TRBJ2-7
v_gene: TRBV11-2
abundance: .

CDR3aa: CASSLPGEGYTF
j_gene: TRBJ1-2
v_gene: TRBV28
abundance: once

CDR3aa: CASSSGYGYTF
j_gene: TRBJ1-2
v_gene: TRBV28
abundance: .

CDR3aa: CASSDVGTAYF
j_gene: TRBJ2-7
v_gene: TRBV25-1
abundance: .